This paragraph reports one T cell receptor beta chain. The antigen remains undetermined. This sample is drawn from a study of CXCR3-negative and CXCR3-positive naive CD8 T cells. About the research overall: The dataset comprises about 135 million TRB reads in total, with about 1.5 +/- 0.3 million reads per library.

Naive CD8+ T cells carried a CD45RO-CCR7+CD27+CD95- phenotype. The TRB libraries of cDNA were built by UMI-labeled 5' RACE. TCRdb re-called the 5' RACE reads, yielding one record per CDR3 amino acid sequence without DNA. The sample totals approximately 98,000 distinct CDR3 sequences. Study results and caveats: Compared with CXCR3-negative naive cells, CXCR3-positive naive cells showed more hydrophobic TRB CDR3s. The study found that naive CXCR3-negative and CXCR3-positive cells shared TRBV-TRBJ usage, while memory cells differed.

Sequences were obtained from naive CXCR3+ CD8+ T cells from blood. Subset here: CD45RO-CCR7+CD27+CD95- naive CD8+ T cells expressing CXCR3 (TNR3+). The sequence came from a human donor in good health. Some clones in this sample may be carry-over from other donors' samples.

CDR3 sequence reads: CASSYSLNYEQYF. The chain recombines TRBV6-2 or TRBV6-3 with TRBJ2-7. Germline assignment: CDR1 MNHEY and CDR2 SVGEGT. The CDR3 has 13 residues.